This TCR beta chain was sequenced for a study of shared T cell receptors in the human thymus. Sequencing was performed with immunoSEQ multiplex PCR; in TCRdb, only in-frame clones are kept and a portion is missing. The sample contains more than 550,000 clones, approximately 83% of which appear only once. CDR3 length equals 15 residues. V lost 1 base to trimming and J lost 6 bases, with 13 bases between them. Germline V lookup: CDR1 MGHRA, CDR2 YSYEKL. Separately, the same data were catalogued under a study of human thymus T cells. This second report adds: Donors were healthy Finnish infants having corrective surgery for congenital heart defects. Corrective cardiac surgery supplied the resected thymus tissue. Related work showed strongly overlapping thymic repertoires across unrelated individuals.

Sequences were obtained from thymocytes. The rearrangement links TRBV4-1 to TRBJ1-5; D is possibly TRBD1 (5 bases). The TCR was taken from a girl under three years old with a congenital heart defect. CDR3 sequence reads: CASSQVREYSQPQHF. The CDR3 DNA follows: TGCGCCAGCAGCCAAGTCAGGGAATATAGTCAGCCCCAGCATTTT.